This is a list of T cell receptor beta chains from one sample in a study of T-cell reconstitution after alpha-beta-depleted transplantation in children. From the PCR reads, TCRdb called clonotypes with MiXCR, one entry per CDR3 protein. There are about 240,000 distinct CDR3 sequences in the sample; about 25% occur only once, and 2.6% lies in the top ten. The sample consisted of PBMCs, taken before TCRalphabeta/CD19-depleted stem cell transplant. The receptors stem from a girl between 2 and 10 years old with Fanconi anemia, due to receive a stem cell transplant. CDR3s include the opening cysteine and the closing phenylalanine or tryptophan. Each record gives: V gene, J gene, clone size, D gene, CDR3 protein, CDR3 DNA. D genes are given only for firm matches. Clone size, where shown, is once, few, many, or a class for clones that have expanded.

>TRBV2|TRBJ2-7|NA|NA
CASSEARIGEQYF
TGTGCCAGCAGTGAAGCCCGTATCGGCGAGCAGTACTTC
>TRBV12-3/TRBV12-4|TRBJ2-1|many|NA
CASSLGGVPHNEQFF
TGTGCCAGCAGTTTAGGGGGGGTTCCCCACAATGAGCAGTTCTTC
>TRBV20-1|TRBJ2-3|NA|NA
CSANPFSSASTDTQYF
TGCAGTGCTAACCCCTTTAGCTCCGCTAGCACAGATACGCAGTATTTT
>TRBV20-1|TRBJ2-1|NA|NA
CSAIGGSSYNEQFF
TGCAGTGCTATTGGAGGTAGCTCCTACAATGAGCAGTTCTTC
>TRBV29-1|TRBJ2-7|few|NA
CSVRLLGYEQYF
TGCAGCGTTCGGCTCTTGGGCTACGAGCAGTACTTC
>TRBV20-1|TRBJ2-7|NA|TRBD2
CSARTSGILHVGEQYF
TGCAGTGCTAGGACTAGCGGGATTCTCCATGTCGGCGAGCAGTACTTC
>TRBV15|TRBJ2-7|few|TRBD2
CATSRGLATISEQYF
TGTGCCACCAGCAGAGGACTAGCGACGATTAGTGAGCAGTACTTC
>TRBV6-2/TRBV6-3|TRBJ2-1|once|NA
CASSYEIGDSYNEQFF
TGTGCCAGCAGTTATGAAATAGGGGACTCCTACAATGAGCAGTTCTTC
>TRBV10-3|TRBJ2-2|NA|TRBD2
CAIKRAGGPTGELFF
TGTGCCATCAAACGGGCGGGGGGGCCAACCGGGGAGCTGTTTTTT
>TRBV5-1|TRBJ2-7|NA|TRBD2
CASSLASAGGYEQYF
TGCGCCAGCAGCTTGGCGTCCGCGGGGGGCTACGAGCAGTACTTC
>TRBV2|TRBJ2-1|many|NA
CATNRWGLNNEQFF
TGTGCCACCAATCGGTGGGGACTGAACAATGAGCAGTTCTTC
>TRBV20-1|TRBJ2-7|once|NA
CSAEAPREQYF
TGCAGTGCCGAAGCCCCGAGAGAGCAGTACTTC
>TRBV5-4|TRBJ2-2|NA|TRBD2
CASSLVLAGGDGELFF
TGTGCCAGCAGCTTGGTGTTAGCGGGAGGAGACGGGGAGCTGTTTTTT
>TRBV20-1|TRBJ2-7|few|TRBD2
CSARDWTSGNSYEQYF
TGCAGTGCTAGAGATTGGACTAGCGGGAACTCCTACGAGCAGTACTTC
>TRBV20-1|TRBJ2-5|many|NA
CSAQQGHQETQYF
TGCAGTGCCCAACAGGGTCACCAAGAGACCCAGTACTTC
>TRBV27|TRBJ2-7|many|NA
CATRVWDEQYF
TGTGCCACGAGGGTGTGGGACGAGCAGTACTTC
>TRBV29-1|TRBJ2-5|NA|NA
CSVEWGRVVSETQYF
TGCAGCGTTGAGTGGGGAAGGGTAGTGAGCGAGACCCAGTACTTC
>TRBV27|TRBJ2-7|NA|NA
CASSHAGTTYEQYF
TGTGCCAGCAGTCACGCCGGGACAACCTACGAGCAGTACTTC
>TRBV29-1|TRBJ2-1|NA|TRBD2
CSVHSGRNNEQFF
TGCAGCGTTCATAGCGGGAGGAACAATGAGCAGTTCTTC
>TRBV15|TRBJ2-7|many|TRBD2
CATSPDLAGSYEQYF
TGTGCCACCAGCCCAGATCTAGCGGGGTCCTACGAGCAGTACTTC
>TRBV20-1|TRBJ2-1|many|TRBD2
CSARVGGVHYNEQFF
TGCAGTGCTAGAGTGGGAGGGGTGCATTACAATGAGCAGTTCTTC
>TRBV4-1|TRBJ2-1|few|TRBD1
CASSLGFLTGTYNEQFF
TGCGCCAGCAGCCTAGGTTTCTTGACAGGGACCTACAATGAGCAGTTCTTC
>TRBV6-1|TRBJ2-7|NA|NA
CASSETLTYEQYF
TGTGCCAGCAGTGAAACCCTAACGTACGAGCAGTACTTC
>TRBV5-1|TRBJ1-2|NA|NA
CASSLVPTNYGYTF
TGCGCCAGCAGCTTGGTTCCAACTAACTATGGCTACACCTTC
>TRBV5-1|TRBJ2-1|NA|TRBD2
CASSSEPGTTLDNEQFF
TGCGCCAGCAGCTCGGAACCCGGGACTACCTTAGACAATGAGCAGTTCTTC
>TRBV6-1|TRBJ1-5|NA|TRBD1
CASSGPGQGAPNQPQHF
TGTGCCAGCAGTGGACCGGGACAGGGGGCCCCTAATCAGCCCCAGCATTTT
>TRBV12-3/TRBV12-4|TRBJ1-3|NA|TRBD1
CASSARTGIGNTIYF
TGTGCCAGCAGTGCCCGGACAGGGATTGGAAACACCATATATTTT
>TRBV20-1|TRBJ2-5|many|NA
CSAKWRGGYQETQYF
TGCAGTGCAAAGTGGCGAGGGGGGTACCAAGAGACCCAGTACTTC
>TRBV5-6|TRBJ2-1|NA|NA
CASSLGRYLNNEQFF
TGTGCCAGCAGCCTTGGGCGTTACTTAAACAATGAGCAGTTCTTC
>TRBV7-3|TRBJ2-5|NA|TRBD2
CASSLTGTSGIAHQETQYF
TGTGCCAGCAGCTTAACCGGGACTAGCGGGATCGCTCACCAAGAGACCCAGTACTTC
>TRBV6-2/TRBV6-3|TRBJ2-7|few|TRBD1
CASSYYPRGQYEQYF
TGTGCCAGCAGTTACTATCCGAGGGGGCAGTACGAGCAGTACTTC
>TRBV7-3|TRBJ2-7|NA|NA
CASSLSPTYEQYF
TGTGCCAGCAGCTTATCTCCAACCTACGAGCAGTACTTC
>TRBV6-7|TRBJ1-5|many|TRBD1
CASSRDRENQPQHF
TGTGCCAGCAGTCGCGACAGGGAGAATCAGCCCCAGCATTTT
>TRBV20-1|TRBJ2-5|once|NA
CSAREPVGKETQYF
TGCAGTGCTAGAGAACCGGTAGGGAAAGAGACCCAGTACTTC
>TRBV4-2|TRBJ2-7|many|NA
CASSHQGRFYEQYF
TGTGCCAGCAGCCACCAGGGACGCTTCTACGAGCAGTACTTC
>TRBV20-1|TRBJ2-3|few|TRBD2
CSARARLAGTDTQYF
TGCAGTGCTAGAGCGCGACTAGCGGGCACAGATACGCAGTATTTT
>TRBV15|TRBJ2-2|many|NA
CATSRMTGPNTGELFF
TGTGCCACCAGCAGGATGACGGGGCCGAACACCGGGGAGCTGTTTTTT
>TRBV20-1|TRBJ2-5|many|NA
CSASYPGPHRRETQYF
TGCAGTGCTAGTTACCCGGGACCACACCGGAGGGAGACCCAGTACTTC
>TRBV20-1|TRBJ2-5|few|TRBD2
CSAKTGTSDQETQYF
TGCAGTGCAAAAACCGGGACTAGCGATCAAGAGACCCAGTACTTC
>TRBV29-1|TRBJ2-7|NA|TRBD1
CSVVIGTGEWRLEQYF
TGCAGCGTTGTCATAGGGACAGGGGAATGGAGGCTCGAGCAGTACTTC
>TRBV29-1|TRBJ2-7|few|NA
CSVADSAYEQYF
TGCAGCGTGGCGGACAGCGCCTACGAGCAGTACTTC
>TRBV14|TRBJ2-1|many|TRBD2
CASSQLAGANYNEQFF
TGTGCCAGCAGCCAGCTAGCGGGGGCTAACTACAATGAGCAGTTCTTC
>TRBV20-1|TRBJ2-5|NA|TRBD2
CSAWTSEETQYF
TGCAGTGCTTGGACTAGCGAAGAGACCCAGTACTTC
>TRBV20-1|TRBJ1-6|many|NA
CSARPGTLDSPLHF
TGCAGTGCTAGACCTGGGACTCTTGATTCACCCCTCCACTTT
>TRBV29-1|TRBJ2-7|few|NA
CSYRRDSSYEQYF
TGCAGCTACCGCCGGGACTCCTCCTACGAGCAGTACTTC
>TRBV18|TRBJ2-1|NA|TRBD2
CASSPDPSGGYNEQFF
TGTGCCAGCTCACCCGATCCTAGCGGTGGGTACAATGAGCAGTTCTTC
>TRBV7-2|TRBJ2-1|NA|NA
CASSLARLVSFNEQFF
TGTGCCAGCAGCTTAGCGCGGCTAGTTTCTTTCAATGAGCAGTTCTTC
>TRBV28|TRBJ2-3|few|NA
CASSLGHEYGTDTQYF
TGTGCCAGCAGTTTGGGCCACGAATATGGCACAGATACGCAGTATTTT
>TRBV19|TRBJ2-1|NA|NA
CASSDRRLNEQFF
TGTGCCAGTAGTGACCGACGGCTCAATGAGCAGTTCTTC
>TRBV29-1|TRBJ2-3|once|TRBD2
CSVSPRGDTQYF
TGCAGCGTTTCCCCGCGGGGGGATACGCAGTATTTT
>TRBV7-3|TRBJ2-1|many|TRBD2
CASSSGTSGYNEQFF
TGTGCCAGCAGCTCCGGGACTAGCGGTTACAATGAGCAGTTCTTC
>TRBV5-1|TRBJ2-2|few|NA
CASSLGITTGELFF
TGCGCCAGCAGCTTGGGAATAACTACCGGGGAGCTGTTTTTT
>TRBV29-1|TRBJ2-3|many|NA
CSVEASLRYF
TGCAGCGTCGAGGCCTCCTTGCGGTATTTT
>TRBV29-1|TRBJ2-1|many|NA
CSVLVGNWDEQFF
TGCAGCGTTCTCGTCGGAAATTGGGATGAGCAGTTCTTC
>TRBV10-3|TRBJ2-1|many|TRBD2
CAISELSGRVYNEQFF
TGTGCCATCAGTGAGCTTAGCGGGAGAGTATACAATGAGCAGTTCTTC
>TRBV4-1|TRBJ2-7|NA|NA
CASSQDGPEQYF
TGCGCCAGCAGCCAAGATGGGCCAGAGCAGTACTTC
>TRBV28|TRBJ2-1|NA|TRBD2
CASRGSGGYNEQFF
TGTGCCAGCAGGGGTAGCGGGGGGTACAATGAGCAGTTCTTC
>TRBV20-1|TRBJ1-5|few|NA
CSAGRGVISQPQHF
TGCAGTGCTGGGCGGGGGGTCATCAGTCAGCCCCAGCATTTT
>TRBV29-1|TRBJ2-7|many|NA
CSVETEDSYEQYF
TGCAGCGTTGAAACGGAGGACAGCTACGAGCAGTACTTC
>TRBV2|TRBJ2-3|few|NA
CASKPPGGNTDTQYF
TGTGCCAGCAAACCCCCCGGGGGAAACACAGATACGCAGTATTTT